This TCR beta chain was captured in a study of cytomegalovirus exposure and HLA in healthy donors. The study's findings and limits: TCR beta sequences reportedly predicted most subjects' HLA-A and HLA-B alleles accurately. Whilst most TCR sequences proved rare, a subset of public TCRs occurred across many donors. Earlier analysis yielded a pattern in which most TCR beta V segments were productive about 90% or about 30% of the time.

Unrecorded immune exposures were likely, despite nominal health at sampling. Amplification used 60 Vbeta primers and 13 Jbeta primers. The data were produced by immunoSEQ multiplex PCR, yet TCRdb's version contains in-frame clones alone and is incomplete. The sample yields fewer than 70,000 clones, under 90% seen once. Comments on this clone: What it binds is unknown.

Sequenced input: PBMCs. This TCR came from a woman aged 40-49 years in good health and CMV-seronegative.

CDR3 coding DNA: TGCGCCAGCAGCCCCAGGCTCTCGCCGACGAACACTGAAGCTTTCTTT. As protein: CASSPRLSPTNTEAFF. This chain uses TRBV5-1 with TRBJ1-1; D is undetermined. CDR3 length equals 16 residues. Germline V gene sequence: CDR1 SGHRS, CDR2 YFSETQ. V lost 4 bases and J lost 1, with 17 bases in between.